The present TCR beta chain was sequenced within a study of shared clonotypes between healthy human individuals. The CDR3 is 15 residues long. Germline V gives CDR1 GTSNPN, CDR2 SVGIG (reference sequence). The ends lost 2 bases at V and 5 bases at J; junction bases unmatched: 6. TCRdb keeps only in-frame clones here, not all; method: immunoSEQ multiplex PCR. The table has some 1 million clones, 65% to 80% seen once. The sample taken for sequencing was memory CD4+ T cells sorted from blood. The subset is: CD45RA-negative fraction. The chain is built from TRBV30 and TRBJ2-1, with 10 nucleotides matching TRBD2. The TCR sequence derives from a man aged 18 to 30 in good health. As DNA, the CDR3 is TGTGCCTGGAGTCCCTCGGGACTAGCGAACAATGAGCAGTTCTTC. This gives the protein CAWSPSGLANNEQFF.